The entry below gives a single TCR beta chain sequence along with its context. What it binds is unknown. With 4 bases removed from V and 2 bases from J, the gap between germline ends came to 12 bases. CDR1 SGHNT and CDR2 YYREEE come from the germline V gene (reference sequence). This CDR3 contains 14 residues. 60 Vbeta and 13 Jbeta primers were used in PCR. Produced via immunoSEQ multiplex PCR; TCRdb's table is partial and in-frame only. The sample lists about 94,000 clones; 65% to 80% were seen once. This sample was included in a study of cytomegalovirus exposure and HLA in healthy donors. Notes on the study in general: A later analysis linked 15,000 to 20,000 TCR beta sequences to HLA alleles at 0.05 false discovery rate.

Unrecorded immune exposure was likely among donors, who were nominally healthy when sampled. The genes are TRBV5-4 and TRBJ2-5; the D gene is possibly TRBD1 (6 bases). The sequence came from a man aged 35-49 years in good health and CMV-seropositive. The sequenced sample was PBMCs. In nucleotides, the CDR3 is TGTGCCAGCAGCCCTCGGACAGTACAAGAGACCCAGTACTTC. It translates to CASSPRTVQETQYF.